One sample yielded the 2 T cell receptor beta chains listed below, sequenced in a study of blood T cells in healthy people across ages. Through a sample-barcoded 5' primer and a J-beta primer mix, a second PCR was run for about 6 to 11 cycles. One entry per CDR3 protein, called by TCRdb with MiXCR from the 5' RACE reads. The table includes 750,000 to 850,000 distinct CDR3 sequences, 20% to 25% detected once. The same sample was also used in a study of T cells of mothers and their children.

The sequenced sample was blood. These receptor sequences come from a boy younger than 18 in good health.

The count of this clonotype is one. The chain is built from TRBV18 and TRBJ2-1; perhaps TRBD1 as D (6 bases). Trimming pared 8 bases from V and 10 bases from J, leaving 18 bases between. Germline lookup yields CDR1 KGHSH and CDR2 LQKENI. CDR3 length: 13 amino acids. The CDR3 sequence is CASLTYGGSEQFF. In DNA form, the CDR3 reads TGTGCCAGCCTCACCTATGGGGGCAGCGAGCAGTTCTTC.

In its sample, this clonotype was seen a few times. The V and J genes are TRBV29-1 and TRBJ2-7, with D possibly TRBD2 on 6 matching bases. The DNA end is a closer match to TRBJ2-1, so the J assignment may be wrong. CDR3 size: 14 residues. The germline V gene encodes CDR1 SQVTM and CDR2 ANQGSEA. The CDR3 nucleotides are TGCAGCGTCGTTAGACTAGTATCCGACAATGAGCAGTTCTTC. Protein product: CSVVRLVSDNEQFF.